This entry lists 15 T cell receptor beta chains sequenced from one sample in a study of patients and donors after allogeneic stem cell transplantation (TCRdb year 2020). Preparation of the library involved RT-PCR. The listed sequencing device is NextSeq 550. In TCRdb, the public reads were trimmed at Q25 with fastp and aligned with MiXCR, with productive beta chains retained. Each entry is one CDR3 protein sequence, shown with its most common DNA and genes. The sample table contains approximately 160,000 distinct CDR3 sequences; only one count was recorded for about 30% of them. Together, the top ten hold around 3% of the sample. Sequenced input: blood, either unsorted or a sorted T cell fraction (not recorded which). These receptors all come from a human donor who was either an allogeneic HSCT recipient or a stem cell or donor lymphocyte infusion donor (not recorded which). It is not recorded whose cells these are; they may come from a transplant donor.

The J gene is TRBJ2-7, the V gene TRBV28; 8 nucleotides line up with TRBD1. The junction had 8 bases not matched to a gene; V was cut back by 5 bases and J by 2 bases. This CDR3 comprises 15 residues. Per the germline V gene, CDR1 is MDHEN and CDR2 is SYDVKM. The CDR3: CASSNPSTGAYEQYF. In DNA, the CDR3 is TGTGCCAGCAGTAACCCCTCGACAGGGGCCTACGAGCAGTACTTC. The full variable domain, in which reference TRBV28 and TRBJ2-7 provide the parts outside the CDR3, is DVKVTQSSRYLVKRTGEKVFLECVQDMDHENMFWYRQDPGLGLRLIYFSYDVKMKEKGDIPEGYSVSREKKERFSLILESASTNQTSMYLCASSNPSTGAYEQYFGPGTRLTVT.

This clonotype was seen many times. The chain carries TRBV18 and TRBJ1-1; TRBD1 matches at 7 bases. This CDR3 contains 14 residues. The germline gives CDR1 KGHSH, CDR2 LQKENI. The V gene end was trimmed by 0 bases and the J gene end by 3 bases; junction bases not matched to a gene: 1. The CDR3 DNA follows: TGTGCCAGCTCACCACCTGGGACAGACACTGAAGCTTTCTTT. Its protein is CASSPPGTDTEAFF.

The table lists this clonotype with a few counts. The rearrangement links TRBV10-3 to TRBJ1-2; a possible D gene is TRBD1 (6 bases). Germline V CDR1 and CDR2: ENHRY, SYGVKD. V shed 10 bases and J shed 4 bases, with 19 bases lying between them. The CDR3 is 14 amino acids. The CDR3 nucleotides read TGTGCCACCCCGCCATCCGGGGGCGGCTATGGCTACACCTTC. It specifies CATPPSGGGYGYTF.

The chain combines TRBV12-3 or TRBV12-4 with TRBJ1-5; D is possibly TRBD1 (6 bases). Trimming left V 6 bases short and J 6 bases short, with 15 bases between. The CDR3 totals 14 residues. The CDR3 region has the DNA TGTGCCAGCAGATCCGCCGGGGGCGGTCAGCCCCAGCATTTT. Amino acids: CASRSAGGGQPQHF.

This clonotype was recorded a few times. This chain links TRBV7-2 with TRBJ1-5; weak D call: TRBD1 (5 bases). CDR1 is SGHTA, CDR2 FQGNSA, per germline. Trimming removed 5 bases from V and 6 bases from J, with 11 bases in between. The CDR3 loop spans 13 amino acids. The CDR3 protein is CASSTQRGQPQHF. The CDR3 DNA reads TGTGCCAGCAGCACCCAAAGGGGTCAGCCCCAGCATTTT.

The chain combines TRBV18 with TRBJ1-6; D remains ambiguous. Trimming shortened V by 4 bases and J by 8 bases, and 9 bases separated the two germline ends. The germline gives CDR1 KGHSH, CDR2 LQKENI. The CDR3 length is 13 residues. The chain's CDR3 is CASSRGLDSPLHF. The CDR3 DNA is TGTGCCAGCTCACGCGGACTGGATTCACCCCTCCACTTT.

This sequence joins TRBV5-1 and TRBJ1-1; D gene uncertain. Per germline, CDR1 SGHRS and CDR2 YFSETQ. This CDR3 contains 15 residues. The ends were cut back, 4 bases at V and 6 bases at J, with 19 bases in the middle. CDR3 in amino acids: CASSQTTDGVAEAFF. In nucleotides, the CDR3 is TGCGCCAGCAGCCAGACCACGGACGGGGTTGCTGAAGCTTTCTTT.

This clonotype has a single count. The rearrangement links TRBV7-9 to TRBJ2-1; tentatively, D is TRBD1 or TRBD2 (5 bases each). V lost 4 bases to trimming and J lost 8 bases, with 18 bases between them. This CDR3 is built from 15 residues. CDR1 and CDR2 (germline): SEHNR, FQNEAQ (reference sequence). The CDR3 DNA is TGTGCCAGCAGCTACCGGGACGCGTTCACAGATGAGCAGTTCTTC. It encodes CASSYRDAFTDEQFF.

This rearrangement joins TRBV27 to TRBJ2-5; maybe TRBD2 (6 bases). The CDR3 covers 13 residues. Per germline, CDR1 MNHEY and CDR2 SMNVEV (reference sequence). V was clipped by 6 bases and J by 1 base, with 9 bases between them. The CDR3 region has the DNA TGTGCCAGCAGACTAGCTGCCCAAGAGACCCAGTACTTC. Translation: CASRLAAQETQYF.

J is TRBJ2-7 and V is TRBV5-1; 8 nucleotides agree with TRBD1. Per the germline V gene, CDR1 is SGHRS and CDR2 is YFSETQ. The V and J ends lost 3 bases and 2 bases, in that order; junction bases with no gene match: 4. This CDR3 is built from 14 residues. CDR3 in amino acids: CASSWTGQAYEQYF. CDR3 sequence (DNA): TGCGCCAGCAGCTGGACGGGACAGGCCTACGAGCAGTACTTC.

This clonotype came up a few times. CDR3 residues: CASSFGPSTDEQFF. The DNA of the CDR3 is TGCGCCAGCAGCTTCGGTCCCTCTACGGATGAGCAGTTCTTC. The chain uses TRBV5-1 and TRBJ2-1; D gene uncertain. Trimming removed 2 bases at V and 8 bases at J, with 14 bases between. The CDR3 has 14 amino acids. Germline V gives CDR1 SGHRS, CDR2 YFSETQ.

This clonotype has only a few counts. J is TRBJ2-3 and V is TRBV4-3; D is uncertain. CDR1 LGHNA and CDR2 YSLEER come from the germline V gene. The CDR3 sequence is 16 residues long. The germline V and J ends were trimmed by 0 bases and 0 bases, with 10 bases remaining between them. CDR3 sequence: CASSQDGWESTDTQYF. For the CDR3, the DNA is TGCGCCAGCAGCCAAGACGGTTGGGAAAGCACAGATACGCAGTATTTT.

The chain employs TRBV6-6 and TRBJ2-7, with 7 bases lining up with TRBD1. CDR1 MNHNY and CDR2 SVGAGI come from the germline V gene (reference sequence). Germline trimming cut 5 bases from V and 0 bases from J; bases unmatched to any gene: 4. The CDR3 sequence is 14 residues long. The CDR3, as DNA: TGTGCCAGCAGTGGGGACAGTAGCTCCTACGAGCAGTACTTC. Translating gives CASSGDSSSYEQYF.

There are a few counts of this clonotype. The chain employs TRBV4-1 and TRBJ1-5; D is unresolved. The CDR3 contains 13 residues. Trimming shortened V by 1 base and J by 7 bases, and 8 bases separated the two germline ends. Germline V gives CDR1 MGHRA, CDR2 YSYEKL. This chain's CDR3 is CASSQGNRQPQHF. As DNA, the CDR3 is TGCGCCAGCAGCCAAGGAAACAGACAGCCCCAGCATTTT.

This clonotype has at least ten counts. The chain has TRBV6-5 and TRBJ1-1; D not certain. Germline assignment: CDR1 MNHEY and CDR2 SVGAGI. Trimming shortened V by 5 bases and J by 1 base, and 11 bases separated the two germline ends. This CDR3 has 14 amino acids. The CDR3 DNA reads as TGTGCCAGCAGTGATTTCCCCGGGAACACTGAAGCTTTCTTT. This codes for CASSDFPGNTEAFF.